This section outlines one T cell receptor beta chain sequence together with its context. Recruits, aged roughly 18 to 90 years, lived in about two dozen US areas. Cohort placement rested on clinical history that participants reported themselves. Authors' methods: Amplified reference gene primers provided the basis for estimating nucleated cell counts. Some clones are missing from TCRdb's copy, which holds only in-frame ones; the method was immunoSEQ multiplex PCR. That table supplies the V and J calls and clone size; D and trimming were determined from the DNA. Of 150,000 to 200,000 clones listed, around 85% were seen once; the top ten hold about 5.3%. These data belong to a study of blood T cell repertoires in COVID-19. Study background: The United States, Italy and Spain supplied acute and convalescent COVID-19 samples.

Germline-derived CDR1 and CDR2 are SGHRS and YFSETQ. CDR3 length equals 13 residues. Trimming removed 4 bases from V and 6 bases from J, with 11 bases in between. The specimen sequenced was PBMCs or T cells enriched from blood (not recorded which). The clonotype originates from a woman aged 40 to 50 with acute COVID-19. J is TRBJ2-1 and V is TRBV5-1, with D possibly matching TRBD2 (6 bases). The CDR3 loop is CASSQGLTNEQFF. The CDR3 DNA is TGCGCCAGCAGCCAGGGACTCACCAATGAGCAGTTCTTC.